This is a list of T cell receptor beta chains from one sample in a study of T cell responses to AZD1222 COVID-19 vaccine. Profiling relied on immunoSEQ multiplex PCR, and the TCRdb table lists in-frame clones only, not all of them. The sample lists 150,000 or so clones, 90% to 95% occurring once. Sequencing was performed on peripheral blood, taken on day 0 of AZD1222 vaccination. The receptors shown here come from an adult in good health. Both conserved end residues are part of each CDR3.

v_call	j_call	cdr3_aa
TRBV7-3	TRBJ2-3	CASSLGTGATTDTQYF
TRBV11-1	TRBJ2-7	CASSAGTPFDEQYF
TRBV30	TRBJ1-6	CAWSPPGRSYNSPLHF
TRBV7-9	TRBJ2-7	CASSPGTRDEQYF
TRBV9	TRBJ2-2	CASSGSGGNTGELFF
TRBV1	TRBJ2-1	CTSSQEGGQQFF
TRBV6-5	TRBJ1-2	CASSPTNYGYTF
TRBV3-1/TRBV3-2	TRBJ1-5	CASSPATYQDQPQHF
TRBV30	TRBJ1-5	CAWSVRTGGNQPQHF
TRBV7-3	TRBJ1-3	CASSLTPGSGNTIYF
TRBV5-1	TRBJ1-1	CASSVTGMNTEAFF
TRBV12-3/TRBV12-4	TRBJ2-7	CASSLVQGEQYF
TRBV5-5	TRBJ1-5	CASSLAPGSNQPQHF
TRBV27	TRBJ2-7	CASSPQTGRLNSYEQYF
TRBV5-5	TRBJ2-2	CASRLAGGRNTGELFF
TRBV14	TRBJ2-2	CASSQESASWAGELFF
TRBV19	TRBJ2-3	CASSNARGRDTQYF
TRBV30	TRBJ1-4	CAWSAVGEKLFF
TRBV7-7	TRBJ2-1	CASSSGGTGGNEQFF
TRBV29-1	TRBJ2-1	CSVALLAGSYNEQFF
TRBV6-5	TRBJ1-4	CASSSMQTGVGEKLFF
TRBV7-8	TRBJ1-6	CASSLVAGMDNSPLHF
TRBV7-9	TRBJ1-6	CASSQGQGYSPLHF
TRBV7-9	TRBJ1-3	CASTLDTGKLDTIYF
TRBV5-1	TRBJ1-1	CASSLDSGRLGTEAFF
TRBV2	TRBJ1-1	CASNRGVSTEAFF
TRBV19	TRBJ2-7	CASSFGTSYEQYF
TRBV12-3/TRBV12-4	TRBJ1-1	CASSFGTGQEAFF
TRBV6-6	TRBJ2-2	CASRPVGGELFF
TRBV5-1	TRBJ1-1	CASSPGWGEMNTEAFF
TRBV27	TRBJ1-1	CASSLWPGSTEAFF
TRBV11-2	TRBJ1-4	CASSFQGAQGEKLFF
TRBV15	TRBJ1-2	CATSRDPGGYYGYTF
TRBV30	TRBJ2-5	CAWSLALWGGKETQYF
TRBV5-1	TRBJ1-2	CASSLDRGSVGYTF